This TCR beta chain was identified in a study of blood T cell repertoires in COVID-19. Germline CDR1 and CDR2: MDHEN and SYDVKM. CDR3 length equals 15 residues. V dropped 1 base and J dropped 4 bases, with 13 bases sitting between them. Seattle patient enrollment occurred during active infection, with longitudinal follow-up thereafter. Authors' data handling: Scientists estimated how many nucleated cells there were by amplifying reference gene primers. Assay: immunoSEQ multiplex PCR; the TCRdb copy retains only in-frame clones and omits some. V and J calls and clone size are as listed in that table; D and trimming were resolved from the DNA. In the table there are a few hundred thousand clones, about 93% of which are singletons.

The rearrangement links TRBV28 to TRBJ1-2, with unresolved D. The TCR sequence derives from a woman aged 25 to 45 with COVID-19, enrolled during active disease. The sequenced sample consisted of peripheral blood. The CDR3 DNA is TGTGCCAGCAGTTTATACCTAGGGAGGTCCTATGGCTACACCTTC. Its protein product is CASSLYLGRSYGYTF.